Detailed here is one T cell receptor beta chain. These data belong to a study of blood T cell repertoires in COVID-19. Germline CDR1 and CDR2: LGHNA and YSLEER. J gave up 5 bases and V 0 bases, and 5 bases lay outside the gene matches. The CDR3 runs 16 residues. Study processing details: Researchers report that nucleated cell counts were estimated from reference gene primer amplification. TCRdb keeps only in-frame clones here, not all; method: immunoSEQ multiplex PCR. Clonal size and the V and J genes are those of that table, whereas D and trimming came from the DNA. Of 150,000 to 200,000 clones listed, approximately 86% were seen once; the top ten hold around 3.3%.

The TCR was taken from a man aged 65 to 85 with acute or convalescent COVID-19. V is TRBV4-3 and J is TRBJ1-2, with 11 bases identical to TRBD1. The material sequenced was peripheral blood. The DNA of the CDR3 is TGCGCCAGCAGCCAAGAATACGGACAGGGGGCTTATGGCTACACCTTC. It translates to CASSQEYGQGAYGYTF.